The clone carrying this T cell receptor beta chain appeared many times. RNA transcripts served as the template for amplifying TCR beta CDR3 regions. The TCR CDR3 was amplified in a first-round RT-PCR using the HTBI primer set. TCRdb re-called the multiplex PCR reads through MiXCR, storing one row per CDR3 protein. Of 490,000 or so distinct CDR3 sequences listed, less than 20% are singletons. This sample was taken from a study of T cells in Graves' hyperthyroidism and ophthalmopathy. Trimming left V 5 bases short and J 0 bases short, with 10 bases between. The CDR3 contains 14 residues. The germline V gene encodes CDR1 SEHNR and CDR2 FQNEAQ (reference sequence).

This chain links TRBV7-9 with TRBJ1-1, with D possibly being TRBD1 (5 bases). This TCR came from a man aged 35 to 55 with Graves' ophthalmopathy. Specimen: blood. In nucleotides, the CDR3 is TGTGCCAGCAGCCCTCAGGGCCTGAACACTGAAGCTTTCTTT. Its protein is CASSPQGLNTEAFF.